These 27 T cell receptor beta chains came from one sample sequenced in a study of identical twins. TCRdb redid the calling of the 5' RACE reads with MiXCR, one entry per CDR3 protein. The table records about 700,000 distinct CDR3 sequences, under 9% of them present only once. This sample also belongs to another study, concerning yellow fever vaccine responses in identical twins.

Material for sequencing was PBMCs. Source of these receptors: a woman under 30 in good health.

The chain links TRBV18 to TRBJ2-1; D might be TRBD1 (6 bases). V lost 1 base and J 9 bases, leaving 13 bases between the germline ends. Per germline, CDR1 KGHSH and CDR2 LQKENI. The CDR3 is 14 residues long. The CDR3 DNA sequence: TGTGCCAGCTCACCACTCGGACGGGACACTGAGCAGTTCTTC. Translated: CASSPLGRDTEQFF.

This clonotype was observed a few times. The chain has TRBV7-9 and TRBJ2-7, with no clear D. CDR1 and CDR2 (germline): SEHNR, FQNEAQ (reference sequence). This CDR3 region has 12 residues. V was trimmed by 1 base and J by 6 bases, leaving 7 bases between them. In DNA, the CDR3 is TGTGCCAGCAGCTTAGTAGCCGTCGAGCAGTACTTC. Translation gives CASSLVAVEQYF.

This clonotype has a count of ten or more. The V gene is TRBV12-3 or TRBV12-4, the J gene TRBJ2-2; D gene ambiguous. V lost 1 base and J 5 bases, leaving 8 bases between the germline ends. CDR3 length equals 14 residues. The CDR3 sequence: CASSLGVWTGELFF. For the CDR3, the DNA is TGTGCCAGCAGTTTAGGGGTATGGACCGGGGAGCTGTTTTTT.

In the case of this clonotype: With a much larger clone just one base away, this may be a read error. V and J are TRBV5-1 and TRBJ2-5; weak D call: TRBD2 (6 bases). Germline V gene data show CDR1 as SGHRS and CDR2 as YFSETQ. The V and J ends lost 4 bases and 7 bases respectively, with 14 bases between them. The CDR3 length is 13 residues. The CDR3 region has the DNA TGCGCCAGCAGCCCTAATGCCGGGGGGACCCAGTACTTC. Its protein is CASSPNAGGTQYF.

This clonotype has a count of ten or more. The gene calls are TRBV27 and TRBJ2-7; D is unresolved. The germline gives CDR1 MNHEY, CDR2 SMNVEV (reference sequence). This CDR3 has 13 residues. V lost 3 bases and J 0 bases, leaving 6 bases between the germline ends. The CDR3 here is CASSLVSSYEQYF. In nucleotides, the CDR3 is TGTGCCAGCAGTTTGGTTAGCTCCTACGAGCAGTACTTC.

A note on this clonotype: One end of the junction varies from germline; a read error may be responsible. The gene calls are TRBV6-5 and TRBJ1-4; D is ambiguous. The CDR3 has 9 residues. Germline V gene lookup returns CDR1 MNHEY and CDR2 SVGAGI. DNA for the CDR3: TGTGCCAGCAGTTACTTTGCCGGTTTT. This codes for CASSYFAGF.

This clonotype was detected only a few times. J is TRBJ2-1 and V is TRBV15, with 7 nucleotides matching TRBD1. V lost 7 bases to trimming and J lost 4 bases; unmatched junction nucleotides: 13. The CDR3 totals 16 residues. Germline V lookup: CDR1 LNHNV, CDR2 YYDKDF (reference sequence). The CDR3 nucleotides read TGTGCCACCACCCTGACAGGGTATGGCCAATACAATGAGCAGTTCTTC. Translation gives CATTLTGYGQYNEQFF. Full variable domain (outside the CDR3, taken from reference TRBV15 and TRBJ2-1): DAMVIQNPRYQVTQFGKPVTLSCSQTLNHNVMYWYQQKSSQAPKLLFHYYDKDFNNEADTPDNFQSRRPNTSFCFLDIRSPGLGDTAMYLCATTLTGYGQYNEQFFGPGTRLTVL.

There are a few counts of this clonotype. The chain combines TRBV11-2 with TRBJ2-3, with 11 bases matching TRBD2. The CDR3 loop spans 19 amino acids. Germline V CDR1 and CDR2: SGHAT, FQNNGV. Trimming removed 5 bases from V and 1 base from J; junction bases left unmatched: 14. CDR3 residues: CASSHGGTGLAARTDTQYF. CDR3 bases: TGTGCCAGCAGCCACGGAGGGACGGGACTAGCGGCCCGCACAGATACGCAGTATTTT.

The J gene is TRBJ2-1, the V gene TRBV19; TRBD1 might be the D (5 bases). The CDR3 covers 14 residues. The ends were cut back, 0 bases at V and 7 bases at J, with 10 bases in the middle. Germline V lookup: CDR1 LNHDA, CDR2 SQIVND (reference sequence). Here the CDR3 DNA reads TGTGCCAGTAGTATAGATCTGTCAGGGAATGAGCAGTTCTTC. It codes for CASSIDLSGNEQFF. Full variable domain (outside the CDR3, taken from reference TRBV19 and TRBJ2-1): DGGITQSPKYLFRKEGQNVTLSCEQNLNHDAMYWYRQDPGQGLRLIYYSQIVNDFQKGDIAEGYSVSREKKESFPLTVTSAQKNPTAFYLCASSIDLSGNEQFFGPGTRLTVL.

To note about this clonotype: At one of its ends the junction is not consistent with the germline gene, which may arise from a read error. J is TRBJ2-2 and V is TRBV12-3 or TRBV12-4; the D is unclear. The length of the CDR3 is 15 residues. DNA of the CDR3: TGTGCCAGCAGTTTAGCAGGCGGAAACACCAGGGAGCTGTTTTTT. Its translation is CASSLAGGNTRELFF.

This chain uses TRBV15 with TRBJ2-7; TRBD1 aligns across 9 bases. The CDR3 is 15 amino acids. Germline V gene lookup returns CDR1 LNHNV and CDR2 YYDKDF (reference sequence). The V and J ends lost 0 bases and 5 bases, in that order; junction bases with no gene match: 5. The CDR3 bases are TGTGCCACCAGCAGAGATGGGGGACAGGGTGACGAGCAGTACTTC. Encoded protein: CATSRDGGQGDEQYF.

The chain couples TRBV7-8 to TRBJ1-1; D not certain. Per the germline V gene, CDR1 is SGHVS and CDR2 is FQNEAQ. Trimming removed 0 bases at V and 5 bases at J, with 10 bases between. The CDR3 sequence is 14 residues long. The CDR3 here is CASSLALYRTEAFF. The CDR3 DNA follows: TGTGCCAGCAGCTTAGCCCTGTACAGAACTGAAGCTTTCTTT.

The chain combines TRBV7-9 with TRBJ2-5; TRBD1 aligns across 10 bases. Germline loops: CDR1 SEHNR, CDR2 FQNEAQ (reference sequence). The length of the CDR3 is 15 residues. The V segment lost 5 bases and the J segment 5 bases; nucleotides outside the gene matches: 8. DNA of the CDR3: TGTGCCAGCAGCACCGGACAGGGGGTTTATGAGACCCAGTACTTC. It codes for CASSTGQGVYETQYF.

This clonotype showed up just a few times. V gene TRBV7-9 combines with J gene TRBJ2-3, with D perhaps TRBD2 (5 bases). The CDR3 extends over 16 amino acids. Trimming left V 2 bases short and J 5 bases short, with 17 bases between. CDR1 is SEHNR and CDR2 is FQNEAQ in the germline V gene (reference sequence). The CDR3 DNA reads TGTGCCAGCAGCTTACCGCGGGTAGGGCTCGGAGATACGCAGTATTTT. Amino acid sequence: CASSLPRVGLGDTQYF.

The chain couples TRBV7-2 to TRBJ2-5, with a weak D call TRBD1 (5 bases). Germline CDR1 SGHTA, CDR2 FQGNSA. Trimming left V 5 bases short and J 7 bases short, with 14 bases between. The CDR3 length is 13 residues. CDR3 region: CASSPSAQGTQYF. In DNA form, the CDR3 reads TGTGCCAGCAGCCCCTCTGCCCAGGGGACCCAGTACTTC.

This clonotype was seen many times. The rearrangement joins TRBV6-1 to TRBJ2-7; D assignment may be TRBD1 or TRBD2 (5 bases each). V was shortened by 6 bases and J by 5 bases, with 17 bases between the two germline ends. Germline lookup yields CDR1 MNHNS and CDR2 SASEGT. This CDR3 comprises 14 residues. CDR3 sequence reads: CASRIGGARDEQYF. The CDR3 nucleotides read TGTGCCAGCAGGATAGGTGGGGCGCGGGACGAGCAGTACTTC.

The J gene is TRBJ2-1, the V gene TRBV12-3 or TRBV12-4; D might be TRBD2 (7 bases). This CDR3 spans 16 amino acids. With 1 base removed from V and 7 bases from J, the gap between germline ends came to 17 bases. The CDR3 reads CASSLGGGGPVNEQFF. The CDR3, as DNA: TGTGCCAGCAGTTTAGGGGGGGGCGGCCCGGTGAATGAGCAGTTCTTC.

The table lists this clonotype with many counts. The CDR3 region is CASSFLGYNSPLHF. The CDR3 DNA follows: TGTGCCAGCAGCTTTCTGGGCTATAATTCACCCCTCCACTTT. V gene TRBV7-2 combines with J gene TRBJ1-6, with D unclear. Trimming removed 3 bases at V and 3 bases at J, with 6 bases between. The CDR3 is made up of 14 amino acids. Germline CDR1 SGHTA, CDR2 FQGNSA.

This clonotype came up a few times. V gene TRBV6-5 combines with J gene TRBJ1-1; 9 positions agree with TRBD1. CDR1 and CDR2 (germline): MNHEY, SVGAGI. CDR3 length equals 16 residues. The J segment lost 0 bases and the V segment lost 0 bases, leaving 2 bases of the junction unmatched. CDR3 amino acids: CASSYSTGGLNTEAFF. The CDR3 bases are TGTGCCAGCAGTTACTCGACAGGGGGATTGAACACTGAAGCTTTCTTT.

This sequence joins TRBV29-1 and TRBJ1-1; TRBD1 might be the D (5 bases). V shed 6 bases and J shed 5 bases, with 19 bases lying between them. CDR1 is SQVTM, CDR2 ANQGSEA, per germline. The CDR3 spans 14 residues. CDR3 sequence (DNA): TGCAGCGTCTTGATGGGGGGATGGATGACTGAAGCTTTCTTT. Encoded protein: CSVLMGGWMTEAFF.

This clonotype was seen only a few times. The rearrangement uses TRBV7-2 and TRBJ2-7; the D gene is possibly TRBD1 (5 bases). Germline V gene lookup returns CDR1 SGHTA and CDR2 FQGNSA. This CDR3 spans 14 amino acids. Trimming removed 1 base at V and 9 bases at J, with 16 bases between. This chain's CDR3 is CASSLVGEQGGQYF. The CDR3 coding sequence is TGTGCCAGCAGCTTAGTCGGTGAGCAGGGTGGGCAGTACTTC.

This chain joins TRBV4-3 and TRBJ1-3; D is ambiguous. The ends were cut back, 0 bases at V and 4 bases at J, with 7 bases in the middle. CDR3 length: 14 amino acids. CDR1 LGHNA and CDR2 YSLEER come from the germline V gene. The CDR3: CASSQESTGNTIYF. Written as DNA, the CDR3 is TGCGCCAGCAGCCAAGAATCAACAGGAAACACCATATATTTT.

This sequence joins TRBV28 and TRBJ2-5, with 7 bases that match TRBD2. With 3 bases clipped from V and 2 bases from J, the junction kept 9 bases outside the gene matches. The CDR3 has 16 amino acids. Germline V gives CDR1 MDHEN, CDR2 SYDVKM. The CDR3 is CASSFRSGDVQETQYF. The CDR3 DNA is TGTGCCAGCAGTTTTCGGAGCGGGGATGTTCAAGAGACCCAGTACTTC.

The gene calls are TRBV12-3 or TRBV12-4 and TRBJ2-5; D is unresolved. V was clipped by 7 bases and J by 4 bases, with 13 bases between them. CDR3 length equals 13 residues. The CDR3 here is CASTSAYLETQYF. The CDR3 DNA sequence: TGTGCCAGCACCTCAGCCTACTTAGAGACCCAGTACTTC.

In this sample, this clonotype turned up many times. The genes are TRBV5-1 and TRBJ2-1; TRBD1 might be the D (5 bases). CDR1 and CDR2 from the germline V gene are SGHRS and YFSETQ. The V gene lost 4 bases and the J gene lost 1 base, with 12 bases spanning the gap. The CDR3 runs 15 residues. The CDR3 DNA follows: TGCGCCAGCAGCCAGACAGACGAATCCTACAATGAGCAGTTCTTC. It yields the protein CASSQTDESYNEQFF.

The chain combines TRBV4-3 with TRBJ1-1, with D tentatively TRBD1 (5 bases). This CDR3 comprises 16 residues. Trimming stripped 0 bases from V and 2 bases from J, with 13 bases between. Germline CDR1 LGHNA, CDR2 YSLEER. The CDR3: CASSQDRGLHNTEAFF. Here the CDR3 DNA reads TGCGCCAGCAGCCAAGATCGGGGACTTCATAACACTGAAGCTTTCTTT.

The chain is built from TRBV7-9 and TRBJ1-6; D is unresolved. CDR1 and CDR2 (germline): SEHNR, FQNEAQ (reference sequence). The germline V and J ends were trimmed by 4 bases and 9 bases, with 13 bases remaining between them. The CDR3 spans 14 residues. The CDR3 DNA reads TGTGCCAGCAGCTCGTCGCGGGGTGGTTCACCCCTCCACTTT. This encodes CASSSSRGGSPLHF.